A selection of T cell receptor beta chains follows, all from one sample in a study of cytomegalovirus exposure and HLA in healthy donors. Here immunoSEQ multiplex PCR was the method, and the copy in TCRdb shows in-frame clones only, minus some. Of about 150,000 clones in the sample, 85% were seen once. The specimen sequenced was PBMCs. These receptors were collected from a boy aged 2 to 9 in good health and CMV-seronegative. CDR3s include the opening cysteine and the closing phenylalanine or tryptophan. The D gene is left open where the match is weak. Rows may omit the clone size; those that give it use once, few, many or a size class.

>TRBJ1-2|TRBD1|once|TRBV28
TGTGCCAGCAGTTCTTGGGACAGCCCCGTCGAGCTTTATGGCTACACCTTC
CASSSWDSPVELYGYTF
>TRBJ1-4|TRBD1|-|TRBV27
TGTGCCAGCAGTCCCGGCGGACAGGGTCGGGAAAAACTGTTTTTT
CASSPGGQGREKLFF
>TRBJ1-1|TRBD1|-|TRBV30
TGCGCCTGGAGTTTCGGGGGACAGCCCTCTTCGGCTTTCTTT
CAWSFGGQPSSAFF
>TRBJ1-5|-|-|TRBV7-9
TGTGCCAGCAGCTTTGGGGCAGATCTCAATCAGCCCCAGCATTTT
CASSFGADLNQPQHF
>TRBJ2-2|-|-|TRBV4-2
TGTGCCAGCAGCCAAGGTTATGAGGGAGAGGGCACCGGGGAGCTGTTTTTT
CASSQGYEGEGTGELFF
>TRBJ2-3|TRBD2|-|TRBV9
TGTGCCAGCAGCCCTACTAGCGGGAGGACAGATACGCAGTATTTT
CASSPTSGRTDTQYF
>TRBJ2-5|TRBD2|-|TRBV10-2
TGCGCCAGCGGCCGGACTAGGGAGACCCAGTACTTC
CASGRTRETQYF
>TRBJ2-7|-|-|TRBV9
TGTGCCAGCAGCGTAGGGGAGGAAATTGGCTACGAGCAGTACTTC
CASSVGEEIGYEQYF
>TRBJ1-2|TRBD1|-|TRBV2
TGTGCCAGCAGGGGGACAGTGATCGGCTACACCTTC
CASRGTVIGYTF
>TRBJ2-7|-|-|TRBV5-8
TGTGCCAGCAGCGGGAGGACGCTTACCTACGAGCAGTACTTC
CASSGRTLTYEQYF
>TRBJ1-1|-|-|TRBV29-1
TGCAGCGTTGAAGATCTTGGAGGCACTGAAGCTTTCTTT
CSVEDLGGTEAFF
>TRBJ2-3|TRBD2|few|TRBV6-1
TGTGCCTCCCAGCCCTCGGCTAGCGGGAGGGCCCGGGAGTATTTT
CASQPSASGRAREYF
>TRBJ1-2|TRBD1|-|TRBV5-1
TGCGCCAGCAGCTTCGTGACAGGGGGCTATGACTATGGCTACACCTTC
CASSFVTGGYDYGYTF
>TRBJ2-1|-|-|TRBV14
TGTGCCAGCAGCCTCGTAGGCAACACGGGGGGCGATGAGCAGTTCTTC
CASSLVGNTGGDEQFF
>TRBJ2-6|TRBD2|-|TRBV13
TGTGCCAGCAGCTTAGAAGCCGGGGGGATAGTTTCTGGGGCCAACGTCCTGACTTTC
CASSLEAGGIVSGANVLTF
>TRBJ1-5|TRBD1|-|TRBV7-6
TGTGCCAGCAGCAGACAGGGTGGTGATCAGCCCCAGCATTTT
CASSRQGGDQPQHF
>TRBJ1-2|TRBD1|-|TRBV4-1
TGCGCCACCAAGACAGTAGGGGACAGGGGGCAAAGGGACTATGGCTACACCTTC
CATKTVGDRGQRDYGYTF
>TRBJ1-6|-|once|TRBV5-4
TGTGCCAGCAGCCTCTTGGGAGGGGCAGGGTCACCCCTCCACTTT
CASSLLGGAGSPLHF
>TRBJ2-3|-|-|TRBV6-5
TGTGCCAGCAGTTATTCGGGGGTCGCAGATACGCAGTATTTT
CASSYSGVADTQYF
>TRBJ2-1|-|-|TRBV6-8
TGTGCCAGCAGGGAGGACAGCTACAATGAGCAGTTCTTC
CASREDSYNEQFF
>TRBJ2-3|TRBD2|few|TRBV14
TGTGCCAGCAGCCAACTCGGACTAGCGGGAGAACTTACGCAGTATTTT
CASSQLGLAGELTQYF
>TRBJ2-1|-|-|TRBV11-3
TGTGCCAACAGCCCCCGGGGGAGCTCCTACAATGAGCAGTTCTTC
CANSPRGSSYNEQFF
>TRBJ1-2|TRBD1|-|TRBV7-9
TGTGCCAGCAGCTTAAAGGGGGACAGACAATATTATGGCTACACCTTC
CASSLKGDRQYYGYTF
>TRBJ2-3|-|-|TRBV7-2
TGTGCCAGCTGCCGTGTAGCGGTATACACAGATACGCAGTATTTT
CASCRVAVYTDTQYF
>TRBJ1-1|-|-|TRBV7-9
TGTGCCAGCCGGGGCTCCCGGAGGGGCACTGAAGCTTTCTTT
CASRGSRRGTEAFF
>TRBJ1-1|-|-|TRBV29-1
TGCAGCGACCCGCCGCAGGGGCGCCTTTTGAACACTGAAGCTTTCTTT
CSDPPQGRLLNTEAFF
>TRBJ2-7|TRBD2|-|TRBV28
TGTGCCAGCACCCAGAGGGGACTATACTACGAGCAGTACTTC
CASTQRGLYYEQYF
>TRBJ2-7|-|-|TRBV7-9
TGTGCCAGCTCTGTAGGTAGCTCCTACGAGCAGTACTTC
CASSVGSSYEQYF
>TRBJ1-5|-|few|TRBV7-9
TGTGCCAGCAGCTTAGGTACAGGAGGGGAGGATCAGCCCCAGCATTTT
CASSLGTGGEDQPQHF
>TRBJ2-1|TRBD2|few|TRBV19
TGTGCCAGTAGTACCCCGGGGACTAGAATGGATGAGCAGTTCTTC
CASSTPGTRMDEQFF
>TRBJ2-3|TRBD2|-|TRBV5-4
TGTGCCAGCAGCTCCTATCTAGCGGGGGGCACAGATACGCAGTATTTT
CASSSYLAGGTDTQYF
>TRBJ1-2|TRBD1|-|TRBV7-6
TGTGCCAGCAGCTTAGCCCCGGGACAGGGGGCCGGCTACACCTTC
CASSLAPGQGAGYTF
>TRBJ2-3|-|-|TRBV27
TGTGCCAGCAGTTTAGGCAGGGCTAGCACAGATACGCAGTATTTT
CASSLGRASTDTQYF
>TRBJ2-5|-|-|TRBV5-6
TGTGCCAGCAGCTTGGGAGGGGGCCAAGAGACCCAGTACTTC
CASSLGGGQETQYF
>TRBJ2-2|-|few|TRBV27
TGTGCCAGCACCACCTTAACAGTCGGGGACACCGGGGAGCTGTTTTTT
CASTTLTVGDTGELFF
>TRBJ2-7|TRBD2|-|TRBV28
TGTGCCAGCAGCCGAACCGGGACTAGCGAGACCTACGAGCAGTACTTC
CASSRTGTSETYEQYF
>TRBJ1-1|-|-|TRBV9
TGTGCCAGCAGCGTAGGAGGCAGTAACACTGAAGCTTTCTTT
CASSVGGSNTEAFF
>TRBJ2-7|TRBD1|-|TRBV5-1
TGCGCCAGCAGCACGGACAGGGAGCGTTACGAGCAGTACTTC
CASSTDRERYEQYF
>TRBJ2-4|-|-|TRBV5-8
TGTGCCAGCAGCTTGAGCCCTACTAGGGTAGCCAAAAACATTCAGTACTTC
CASSLSPTRVAKNIQYF
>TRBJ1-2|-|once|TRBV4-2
TGTGCCAGCAGCCAAGAAGAGGCGGAACTAAATGGCTACACCTTC
CASSQEEAELNGYTF
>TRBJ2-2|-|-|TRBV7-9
TGTGCCAGCGGAGGTGGGGAGCTGTTTTTT
CASGGGELFF
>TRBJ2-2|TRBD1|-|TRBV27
TGTGCCAGCAGCTCCTGGGACAGTTATGGCACCGGGGAGCTGTTTTTT
CASSSWDSYGTGELFF
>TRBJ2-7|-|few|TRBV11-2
TGTGCCAGCAGCCCTACCGGGGGACTTCCCATCTACGAGCAGTACTTC
CASSPTGGLPIYEQYF
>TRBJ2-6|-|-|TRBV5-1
TGCGCCAGCAGCTTGGACAGCTCTGGGGCCAACGTCCTGACTTTC
CASSLDSSGANVLTF
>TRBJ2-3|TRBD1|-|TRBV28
TGTGCCAGCAGTTTCACCGGACAGGGTGGGGATACGCAGTATTTT
CASSFTGQGGDTQYF
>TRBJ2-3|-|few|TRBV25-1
TGTGCCAGCAGTGATCGGGGAACAGATACGCAGTATTTT
CASSDRGTDTQYF
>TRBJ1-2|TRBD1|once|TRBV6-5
TGTGCCAGCAGTTACTCCACCCGAGGACAGGTTGATGGCTACACCTTC
CASSYSTRGQVDGYTF
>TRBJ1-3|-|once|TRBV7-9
TGTGCCAGCAGCTCGGACAGTTTTTGGACCATATATTTT
CASSSDSFWTIYF
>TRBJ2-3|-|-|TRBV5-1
TGCGCCAGCAGCCGCAAATGGACATCGCTGCAGTATTTT
CASSRKWTSLQYF
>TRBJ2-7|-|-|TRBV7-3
TGTGCCAGCAGCTTAACGTCTAGCCAGGGGTTGTACGAGCAGTACTTC
CASSLTSSQGLYEQYF
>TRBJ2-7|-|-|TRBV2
TGTGCCAGCAGTCCTCTAAGTAGCTCCTACGAGCAGTACTTC
CASSPLSSSYEQYF
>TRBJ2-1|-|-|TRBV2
TGTGCCAGCAGTGAGAGGGATGAGCAGTTCTTC
CASSERDEQFF
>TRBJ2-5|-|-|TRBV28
TGTGCCAGCAGTTTGGACGAGATCGGGCGGGGGTACTTC
CASSLDEIGRGYF
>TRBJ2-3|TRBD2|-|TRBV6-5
TGTGCCAGCAGTTCCGGGGGGGGTACAGATACGCAGTATTTT
CASSSGGGTDTQYF